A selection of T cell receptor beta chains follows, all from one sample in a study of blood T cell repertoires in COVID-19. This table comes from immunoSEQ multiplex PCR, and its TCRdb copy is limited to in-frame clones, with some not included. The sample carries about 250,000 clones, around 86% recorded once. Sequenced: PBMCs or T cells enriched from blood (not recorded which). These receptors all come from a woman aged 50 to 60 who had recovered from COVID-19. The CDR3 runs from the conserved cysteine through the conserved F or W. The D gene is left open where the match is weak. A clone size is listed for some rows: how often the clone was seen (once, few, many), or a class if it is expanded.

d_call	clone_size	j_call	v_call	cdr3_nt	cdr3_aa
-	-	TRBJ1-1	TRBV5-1	TGCGCCAGCAGCCCGGAGACAGGAGAAGCTTTCTTT	CASSPETGEAFF
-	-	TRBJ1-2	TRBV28	TGTGCCAGCGGTGTCCCGCGCTATGGCTACACCTTC	CASGVPRYGYTF
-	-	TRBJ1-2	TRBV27	TGTGCCAGCAGCCCGACGCCGAGCGGGTGGGGCTACACCTTC	CASSPTPSGWGYTF
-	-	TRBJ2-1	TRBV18	TGTGCCAGCTCACCCCTTAGCGGAACCTACAATGAGCAGTTCTTC	CASSPLSGTYNEQFF
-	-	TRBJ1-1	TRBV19	TGTGCCAGTAGTATTATCAACACTGAAGCTTTCTTT	CASSIINTEAFF
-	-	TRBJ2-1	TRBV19	TGTGCCAGTAGTACCCAGAGGGGGAGCTCCTACAATGAGCAGTTCTTC	CASSTQRGSSYNEQFF
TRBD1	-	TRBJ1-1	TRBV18	TGTGCCAGCTCACCATCAGGGGGCAATACTGAAGCTTTCTTT	CASSPSGGNTEAFF
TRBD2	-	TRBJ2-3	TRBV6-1	TGTGCCAGCAGTGAGGTTAGCGGGAGTGCAGATACGCAGTATTTT	CASSEVSGSADTQYF
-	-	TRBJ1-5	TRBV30	TGTGCCTGGAGTGTGCAGGCTAGCAATCAGCCCCAGCATTTT	CAWSVQASNQPQHF
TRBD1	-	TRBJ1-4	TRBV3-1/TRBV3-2	TGTGCCAGCAGCCAAGGACAGGGCCCAAATGAAAAACTGTTTTTT	CASSQGQGPNEKLFF
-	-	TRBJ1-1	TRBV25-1	TGTGCCAGCAGTGAATATTATATTACCGGGAACACTGAAGCTTTCTTT	CASSEYYITGNTEAFF
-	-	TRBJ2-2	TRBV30	TGTGCCTGGAGTAAAGCGGGACACATGAGCGGGGAGCTGTTTTTT	CAWSKAGHMSGELFF
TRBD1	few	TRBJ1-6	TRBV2	TGTGCCAGCAGTATACGGACAGGGAATTCACCCCTCCACTTT	CASSIRTGNSPLHF
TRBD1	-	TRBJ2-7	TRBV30	TGTGCCTGGAGTTCCGGGACAGGGGACTCCTACGAGCAGTACTTC	CAWSSGTGDSYEQYF
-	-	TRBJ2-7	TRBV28	TGTGCCAGCAGCCTGCGGCTAGCGAGCTACGAGCAGTACTTC	CASSLRLASYEQYF
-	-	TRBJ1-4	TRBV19	TGTGCCAGTAGTTCTCCATCCGGGGGAACTAATGAAAAACTGTTTTTT	CASSSPSGGTNEKLFF
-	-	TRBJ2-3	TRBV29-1	TGCAGCGCCATGACAGAAGGCAGCACAGATACGCAGTATTTT	CSAMTEGSTDTQYF
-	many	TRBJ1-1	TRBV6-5	TGTGCCAGCAGTTTCGTAGGGGGTGGGAACACTGAAGCTTTCTTT	CASSFVGGGNTEAFF
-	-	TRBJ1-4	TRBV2	TGTGCCAGCAGTGAATACGCAGGGCTTAATGAAAAACTGTTTTTT	CASSEYAGLNEKLFF
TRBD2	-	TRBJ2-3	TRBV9	TGTGCCAGCAGCGGGACAGCGGGAGCCGTGACAGATACGCAGTATTTT	CASSGTAGAVTDTQYF
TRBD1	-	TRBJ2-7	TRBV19	TGTGCCAGTAGTCCAAGACAGGGTAGATCCTACGAGCAGTACTTC	CASSPRQGRSYEQYF
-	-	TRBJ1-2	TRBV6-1	TGTGCCAGCAGTGAAAACAATCCGGGAAACACCTTC	CASSENNPGNTF
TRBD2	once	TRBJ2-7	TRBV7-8	TGTGCCAGCAGCTTAGAGGCTAGCGGGGTCTCCTACGAGCAGTACTTC	CASSLEASGVSYEQYF
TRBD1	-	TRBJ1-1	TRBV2	TGTGCCAGCGTCCTTCAGGGGGCAAACACTGAAGCTTTCTTT	CASVLQGANTEAFF
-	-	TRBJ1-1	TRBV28	TGTGCCAGCAGGCTCCAGTTGAACACTGAAGCTTTCTTT	CASRLQLNTEAFF
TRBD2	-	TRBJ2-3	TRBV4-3	TGCGCCAGCAGCCAAGATGCGGGAGGGACCCCCTATACGCAGTATTTT	CASSQDAGGTPYTQYF
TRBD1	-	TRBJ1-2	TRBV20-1	TGCAGTGCAAGACAGGGGGCGGGGTACACCTTC	CSARQGAGYTF
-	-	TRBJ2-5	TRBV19	TGTGCCAGTAGTGGCCAGGGATGGGCGACCCAGTACTTC	CASSGQGWATQYF
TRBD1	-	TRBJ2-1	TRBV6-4	TGTGCCAGCAGTGATGGGACAGGTAACAATGAGCAGTTCTTC	CASSDGTGNNEQFF
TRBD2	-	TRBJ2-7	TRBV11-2	TGTGCCAGCGGGACTAGCGGGATTAAAGCTACCTACGAGCAGTACTTC	CASGTSGIKATYEQYF
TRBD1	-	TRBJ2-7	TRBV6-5	TGTGCCAGCAGTCGGACAGGGGGGTTCGAGCAGTACTTC	CASSRTGGFEQYF
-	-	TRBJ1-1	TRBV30	TGTGCCCTCCGGTTTAACACTGAAGCTTTCTTT	CALRFNTEAFF
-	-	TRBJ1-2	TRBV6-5	TGTGCCAGCAGTTACGGGGTCTCGCATGCGGGCTATGGCTACACCTTC	CASSYGVSHAGYGYTF
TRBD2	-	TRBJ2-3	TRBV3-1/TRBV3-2	TGTGCCAGCAGCGGCCGGGACTACCTAACAGATACGCAGTATTTT	CASSGRDYLTDTQYF
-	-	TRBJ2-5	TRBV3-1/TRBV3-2	TGTGCCAGCAGCCAAGTTGGTTCTTCAGGAGGTCAAGAGACCCAGTACTTC	CASSQVGSSGGQETQYF
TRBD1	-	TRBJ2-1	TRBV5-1	TGCGCCAGCAGCACAGGGGCAGCCTCCTACAATGAGCAGTTCTTC	CASSTGAASYNEQFF
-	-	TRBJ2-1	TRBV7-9	TGTGCCAGCAGCTTAGCCGAGGCTGAGCAGTTCTTC	CASSLAEAEQFF
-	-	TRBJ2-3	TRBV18	TGTGCCAGCTCACCACTTCTAGCAGCAGATACGCAGTATTTT	CASSPLLAADTQYF
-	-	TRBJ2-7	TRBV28	TGTGCCAGCAGTTTCACTGACAGCTACGAGCAGTACTTC	CASSFTDSYEQYF
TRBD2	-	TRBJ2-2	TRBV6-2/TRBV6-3	TGTGCCAGCAGTTATGGGACTAGCGGGAGGTCCGGGGAGCTGTTTTTT	CASSYGTSGRSGELFF
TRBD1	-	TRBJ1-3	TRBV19	TGTGCCAGTATTTTACGGGGGACAGGGGATGGAAACACCATATATTTT	CASILRGTGDGNTIYF
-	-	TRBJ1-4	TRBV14	TGTGCCAGCAGCAAGACCGGGTCGCGGCTTGAAAAACTGTTTTTT	CASSKTGSRLEKLFF
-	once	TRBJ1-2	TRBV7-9	TGTGCCAGCACCCCGGGTTATGGCTACACCTTC	CASTPGYGYTF
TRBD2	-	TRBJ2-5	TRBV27	TGTGCCAGCGGCATCCTAGCGGGAGAAACCCAAGAGACCCAGTACTTC	CASGILAGETQETQYF
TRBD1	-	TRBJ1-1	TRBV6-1	TGTGCCAGCAGTGAACCGGACAGGGGGACTGAAGCTTTCTTT	CASSEPDRGTEAFF
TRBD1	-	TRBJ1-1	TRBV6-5	TGTGCCAGCAGTTTCACAACAGGGGTGAACACTGAAGCTTTCTTT	CASSFTTGVNTEAFF
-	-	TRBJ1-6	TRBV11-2	TGTGCCAGCAGGATTAGCCCGCGGCAGGGCGTTTCACCCCTCCACTTT	CASRISPRQGVSPLHF
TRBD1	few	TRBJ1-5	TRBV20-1	TGCAGTGCTAGTTCCCACAGGGGTAATCAGCCCCAGCATTTT	CSASSHRGNQPQHF
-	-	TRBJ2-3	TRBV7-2	TGTGCCAGCAGCCTCAGGGCATCTAGCACAGATACGCAGTATTTT	CASSLRASSTDTQYF
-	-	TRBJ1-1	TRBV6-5	TGTGCCAGCAGTTACAGTGTACAGTCCAGGGGAGCTTTCTTT	CASSYSVQSRGAFF
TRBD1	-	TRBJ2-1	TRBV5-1	TGCGCCAGCAGCTTGACGACAGGGGGCCATGAGCAGTTCTTC	CASSLTTGGHEQFF